This entry lists 3 T cell receptor beta chains sequenced from one sample in a study of a mutant IDH1 vaccine in newly diagnosed glioma. These receptors have no identified antigens. The time point: week 5, during vaccination. The investigators gave 300 ug of mutant IDH1 20-mer peptide in each vaccine dose, together with topical imiquimod. TCRdb keeps only in-frame clones here, not all; method: immunoSEQ multiplex PCR. The sample shows about 59,000 clones, around 90% of them seen only once. The specimen comprised PBMCs, sampled from a glioma patient whose treatment included an IDH1 peptide vaccine. The receptor source for this set is a woman between 35 and 50 years old with glioma.

This chain connects TRBV14 to TRBJ2-7; 7 bases are a match to TRBD1. CDR1 is SGHDN and CDR2 is FVKESK in the germline V gene. Losses at the gene ends were 0 bases for V and 3 bases for J; bases not matched to a gene: 2. CDR3 length: 14 residues. This CDR3 is CASSQEGQFYEQYF. The CDR3 DNA sequence: TGTGCCAGCAGCCAAGAGGGACAGTTCTACGAGCAGTACTTC.

The sample holds a few counts of this clone. The rearrangement uses TRBV5-1 and TRBJ2-4; 8 nucleotides align to TRBD1. The CDR3 runs 14 residues. Germline assignment: CDR1 SGHRS and CDR2 YFSETQ. Losses at the gene ends were 2 bases for V and 5 bases for J; bases not matched to a gene: 3. CDR3 sequence (DNA): TGCGCCAGCAGCTTCGCAGGGGGCGAAAACATTCAGTACTTC. This encodes CASSFAGGENIQYF.

V usage is TRBV19 and J usage is TRBJ2-2; D is perhaps TRBD2 (5 bases). Germline CDR1 LNHDA, CDR2 SQIVND (reference sequence). V was cut by 3 bases and J by 8 bases, with 7 bases left in between. The CDR3 length is 12 residues. CDR3 in amino acids: CASSIRRGELFF. In nucleotides, the CDR3 is TGTGCCAGTAGTATTCGGAGGGGGGAGCTGTTTTTT.